These 21 T cell receptor beta chains were all obtained from the same sample, sequenced in a study of cytomegalovirus exposure and HLA in healthy donors. A multiplex PCR was run with 60 Vbeta primers and 13 Jbeta primers. The table came from immunoSEQ multiplex PCR; TCRdb's copy has only in-frame clones and leaves some out. The table includes under 200,000 clones, roughly 80% detected once. Specimen: PBMCs. These receptors all come from a man aged 25-45 years in good health and CMV-seropositive.

This sequence joins TRBV30 and TRBJ1-2, with unresolved D. This CDR3 comprises 14 residues. V was clipped by 0 bases and J by 4 bases, with 12 bases between them. The germline CDR1 and CDR2 sequences are GTSNPN and SVGIG (reference sequence). CDR3 protein: CAWSVAARGYGYTF. The CDR3 nucleotides read TGTGCCTGGAGTGTAGCCGCTAGAGGCTATGGCTACACCTTC.

The chain carries TRBV7-6 and TRBJ2-2, with D possibly matching TRBD2 (6 bases). Between the trimmed V and J ends, which lost 4 bases and 1 base, there was a span of 10 bases. The CDR3 loop spans 15 amino acids. Germline CDR1 and CDR2: SGHVS and FNYEAQ. Written as DNA, the CDR3 is TGTGCCAGCAGCTCGGGGGTCAAGAACACCGGGGAGCTGTTTTTT. It encodes CASSSGVKNTGELFF.

This sequence joins TRBV7-6 and TRBJ2-2; D is perhaps TRBD2 (6 bases). Germline CDR1 reads SGHVS; CDR2 reads FNYEAQ. Trimming removed 1 base at V and 4 bases at J, with 10 bases between. The length of the CDR3 is 15 residues. The CDR3, as DNA: TGTGCCAGCAGCTTAGGGGACGGGAGCACCGGGGAGCTGTTTTTT. Amino acid sequence: CASSLGDGSTGELFF.

This clone was detected only a few times. The CDR3 region has the DNA TGTGCCAGCAGCCCCTCGTTGGGACAGGAGAGCTACGAGCAGTACTTC. Translated: CASSPSLGQESYEQYF. The rearrangement joins TRBV7-9 to TRBJ2-7, with 8 bases that match TRBD1. The CDR3 loop spans 16 amino acids. Trimming at V came to 5 bases and at J to 3 bases, leaving 12 bases not matched to a gene. Germline assignment: CDR1 SEHNR and CDR2 FQNEAQ (reference sequence).

The J gene is TRBJ2-3, the V gene TRBV6-1, with D possibly being TRBD2 (5 bases). The germline CDR1 and CDR2 sequences are MNHNS and SASEGT. This CDR3 has 17 residues. Between the trimmed V and J ends, which lost 1 base and 5 bases, there was a span of 19 bases. The CDR3 DNA sequence: TGTGCCAGCAGTGAAGTCGGAGGAAATTTTTACGGAGATACGCAGTATTTT. This gives the protein CASSEVGGNFYGDTQYF.

The V call is TRBV2, the J call TRBJ1-5, with 9 bases lining up with TRBD1. V gave up 5 bases and J gave up 7 bases; unmatched junction bases: 6. From germline, CDR1 is SNHLY and CDR2 FYNNEI. The CDR3 spans 14 residues. Here the CDR3 reads CASSLQGARQPQHF. The DNA for the CDR3 is TGTGCCAGCAGTCTACAGGGGGCACGGCAGCCCCAGCATTTT.

The rearrangement links TRBV7-2 to TRBJ2-3; 11 bases are a match to TRBD2. The J segment lost 7 bases and the V segment lost 1 base, leaving 4 bases of the junction unmatched. This CDR3 comprises 15 residues. Germline V lookup: CDR1 SGHTA, CDR2 FQGNSA. The CDR3 reads CASSLVAGGTNTQYF. The CDR3 region has the DNA TGTGCCAGCAGCTTAGTAGCGGGGGGGACGAATACGCAGTATTTT.

This chain links TRBV18 with TRBJ1-5, with D unclear. The V end lost 0 bases, the J end lost 6 bases, and 15 bases lay between the germline ends. Germline values: CDR1 KGHSH, CDR2 LQKENI. This CDR3 has 16 residues. The DNA of the CDR3 is TGTGCCAGCTCACCACCCGGGTCAGTGGCGTCTCAGCCCCAGCATTTT. Translating it yields CASSPPGSVASQPQHF. Full variable domain (missing parts from reference TRBV18 and TRBJ1-5): NAGVMQNPRHLVRRRGQEARLRCSPMKGHSHVYWYRQLPEEGLKFMVYLQKENIIDESGMPKERFSAEFPKEGPSILRIQQVVRGDSAAYFCASSPPGSVASQPQHFGDGTRLSIL.

J is TRBJ2-3 and V is TRBV7-6; 10 nucleotides agree with TRBD2. This CDR3 has 18 residues. The V segment lost 0 bases and the J segment 0 bases; nucleotides outside the gene matches: 6. Germline CDR1 and CDR2: SGHVS and FNYEAQ. The CDR3 reads CASSLAILAGVSTDTQYF. CDR3 in DNA: TGTGCCAGCAGCTTAGCGATCCTAGCGGGGGTGAGCACAGATACGCAGTATTTT.

Regarding this clone: One end of the junction varies from germline; a read error may be responsible. The rearrangement uses TRBV9 and TRBJ2-7, with TRBD1 matching over 9 bases. CDR1 and CDR2 from the germline V gene are SGDLS and YYNGEE. The CDR3 has 13 residues. CDR3 loop: CANSIQGAGEQYF. CDR3 sequence (DNA): TGTGCCAACAGCATACAGGGGGCAGGCGAGCAGTACTTC.

This chain joins TRBV11-2 and TRBJ1-5, with a weak D call TRBD1 (5 bases). The CDR3 runs to 14 residues. The V and J ends lost 1 base and 6 bases respectively, with 10 bases between them. Germline V gene lookup returns CDR1 SGHAT and CDR2 FQNNGV. The CDR3 sequence: CASSLGDSVQPQHF. CDR3 DNA sequence: TGTGCCAGCAGCTTAGGTGACAGCGTTCAGCCCCAGCATTTT.

This clone was seen just once. This chain uses TRBV19 with TRBJ2-2, with D uncertain. Trimming left V 3 bases short and J 4 bases short, with 9 bases between. The V gene's germline CDR1 is LNHDA and CDR2 SQIVND (reference sequence). The CDR3 has 14 amino acids. CDR3 region: CASSIPGSTGELFF. The CDR3 bases are TGTGCCAGTAGTATCCCCGGGTCCACCGGGGAGCTGTTTTTT.

In its sample, this clone was seen once. V and J are TRBV9 and TRBJ2-3, with unresolved D. Deletions cut 0 bases from V and 2 bases from J, with 10 bases between. The CDR3 is 15 amino acids. Germline loops: CDR1 SGDLS, CDR2 YYNGEE. The CDR3 is CASSVADWITDTQYF. CDR3 coding DNA: TGTGCCAGCAGCGTAGCTGACTGGATCACAGATACGCAGTATTTT.

The chain uses TRBV5-1 and TRBJ2-1, with D perhaps matching TRBD2 (6 bases). Germline values: CDR1 SGHRS, CDR2 YFSETQ. This CDR3 has 17 amino acids. Trimming took off 4 bases at V and 7 bases at J, with 24 bases between the two ends. The DNA for the CDR3 is TGCGCCAGCAGCCCGGGAGTGGACGCGGGGCTGGGGAATGAGCAGTTCTTC. Residues: CASSPGVDAGLGNEQFF.

CDR3 sequence: CASSQEYRYNSPLHF. The CDR3 DNA reads TGCGCCAGCAGCCAAGAATACAGGTACAATTCACCCCTCCACTTT. The chain uses TRBV4-1 and TRBJ1-6, with D perhaps TRBD1 (5 bases). The CDR3 spans 15 residues. The germline V gene encodes CDR1 MGHRA and CDR2 YSYEKL. Trimming removed 0 bases at V and 7 bases at J, with 10 bases between.

V usage is TRBV10-3 and J usage is TRBJ2-1; 10 nucleotides match TRBD1. This CDR3 comprises 17 residues. Germline loops: CDR1 ENHRY, CDR2 SYGVKD. Germline trimming cut 4 bases from V and 3 bases from J; bases unmatched to any gene: 9. CDR3 nucleotide sequence: TGTGCCATCAGTGCAGATGTCGGGACAGGGGACTACAATGAGCAGTTCTTC. This gives the protein CAISADVGTGDYNEQFF.

The CDR3 loop reads CASSPGQVSNQPQHF. The DNA of the CDR3 is TGTGCCAGTAGTCCGGGACAGGTTAGCAATCAGCCCCAGCATTTT. This rearrangement joins TRBV19 to TRBJ1-5; TRBD1 matches 8 bases. V shed 5 bases, J shed 0 bases, and the junction held 3 bases outside the gene matches. Germline CDR1 reads LNHDA; CDR2 reads SQIVND (reference sequence). This CDR3 spans 15 amino acids.

The CDR3 nucleotides are TGTGCCAGCAGCTTAAACAGAGAGCAGTTCTTC. Its protein is CASSLNREQFF. The chain recombines TRBV11-2 with TRBJ2-1; D unresolved. The ends were cut back, 2 bases at V and 10 bases at J, with 6 bases in the middle. The CDR3 runs 11 residues. Germline lookup yields CDR1 SGHAT and CDR2 FQNNGV.

The chain links TRBV7-6 to TRBJ2-3; TRBD2 aligns across 7 bases. V was pared by 5 bases and J by 7 bases, with 3 bases of the junction left unmatched. The germline V gene encodes CDR1 SGHVS and CDR2 FNYEAQ. The length of the CDR3 is 12 residues. The CDR3 region is CASSQRDHTQYF. The CDR3 bases are TGTGCCAGCAGCCAGCGGGACCATACGCAGTATTTT.

This rearrangement joins TRBV19 to TRBJ2-3; 10 positions agree with TRBD1. Per the germline V gene, CDR1 is LNHDA and CDR2 is SQIVND (reference sequence). The junction had 14 bases not matched to a gene; V was cut back by 3 bases and J by 11 bases. CDR3 length: 16 amino acids. CDR3 residues: CASSILGQGDLRMQYF. The CDR3 region has the DNA TGTGCCAGTAGTATCCTTGGACAGGGGGACTTGAGGATGCAGTATTTT.

The chain uses TRBV28 and TRBJ1-5, with 8 nucleotides matching TRBD1. CDR3 length: 15 residues. V trimming: 7 bases; J trimming: 5 bases; junction bases outside the gene matches: 10. Per germline, CDR1 MDHEN and CDR2 SYDVKM. CDR3 sequence reads: CASTPETGAYQPQHF. DNA of the CDR3: TGTGCCAGCACCCCTGAGACAGGGGCCTATCAGCCCCAGCATTTT.